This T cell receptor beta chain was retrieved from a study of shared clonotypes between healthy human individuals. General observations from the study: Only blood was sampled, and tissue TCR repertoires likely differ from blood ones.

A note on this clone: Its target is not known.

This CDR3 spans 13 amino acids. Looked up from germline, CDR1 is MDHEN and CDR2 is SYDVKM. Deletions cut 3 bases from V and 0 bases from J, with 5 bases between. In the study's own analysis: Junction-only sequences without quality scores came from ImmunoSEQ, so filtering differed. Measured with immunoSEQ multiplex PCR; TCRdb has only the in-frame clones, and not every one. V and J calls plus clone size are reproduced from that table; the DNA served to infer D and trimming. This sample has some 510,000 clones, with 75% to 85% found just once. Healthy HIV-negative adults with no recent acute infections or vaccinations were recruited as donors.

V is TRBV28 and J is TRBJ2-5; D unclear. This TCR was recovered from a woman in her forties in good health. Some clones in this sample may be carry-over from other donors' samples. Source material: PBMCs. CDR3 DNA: TGTGCCAGCAGTTTGTTTGACCAAGAGACCCAGTACTTC. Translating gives CASSLFDQETQYF.